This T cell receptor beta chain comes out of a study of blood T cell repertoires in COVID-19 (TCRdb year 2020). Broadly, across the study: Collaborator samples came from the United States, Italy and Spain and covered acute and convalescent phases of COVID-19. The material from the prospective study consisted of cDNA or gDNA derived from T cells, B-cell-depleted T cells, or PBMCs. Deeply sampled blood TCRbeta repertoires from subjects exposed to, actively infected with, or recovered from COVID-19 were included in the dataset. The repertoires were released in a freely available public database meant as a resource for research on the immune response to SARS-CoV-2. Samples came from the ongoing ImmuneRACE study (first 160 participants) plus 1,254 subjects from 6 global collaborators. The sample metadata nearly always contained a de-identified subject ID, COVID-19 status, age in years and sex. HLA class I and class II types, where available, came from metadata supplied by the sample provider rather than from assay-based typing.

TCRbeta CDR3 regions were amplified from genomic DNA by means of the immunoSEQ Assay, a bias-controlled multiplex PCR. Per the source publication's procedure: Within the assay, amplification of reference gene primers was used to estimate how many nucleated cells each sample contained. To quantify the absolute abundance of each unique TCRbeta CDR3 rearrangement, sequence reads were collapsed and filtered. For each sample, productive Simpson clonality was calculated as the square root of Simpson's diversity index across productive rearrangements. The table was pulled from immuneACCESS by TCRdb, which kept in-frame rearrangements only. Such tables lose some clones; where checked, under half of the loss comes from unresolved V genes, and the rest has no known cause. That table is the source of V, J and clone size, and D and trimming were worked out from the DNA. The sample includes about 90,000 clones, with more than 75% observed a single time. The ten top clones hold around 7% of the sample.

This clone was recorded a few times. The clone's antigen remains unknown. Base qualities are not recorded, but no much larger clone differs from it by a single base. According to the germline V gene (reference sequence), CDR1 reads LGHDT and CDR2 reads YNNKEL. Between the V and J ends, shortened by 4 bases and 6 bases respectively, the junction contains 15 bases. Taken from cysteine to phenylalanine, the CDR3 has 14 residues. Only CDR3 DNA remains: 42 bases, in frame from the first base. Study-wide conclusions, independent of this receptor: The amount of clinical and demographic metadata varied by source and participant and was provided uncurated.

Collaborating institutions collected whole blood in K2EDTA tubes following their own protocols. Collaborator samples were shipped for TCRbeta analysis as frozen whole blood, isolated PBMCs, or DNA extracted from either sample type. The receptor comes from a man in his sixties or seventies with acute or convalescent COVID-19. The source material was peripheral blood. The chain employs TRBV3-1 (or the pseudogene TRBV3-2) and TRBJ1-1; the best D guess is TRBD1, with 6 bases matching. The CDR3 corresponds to CASSLRGGLAEAFF. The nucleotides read TGTGCCAGCAGCCTACGCGGGGGGCTGGCTGAAGCTTTCTTT.